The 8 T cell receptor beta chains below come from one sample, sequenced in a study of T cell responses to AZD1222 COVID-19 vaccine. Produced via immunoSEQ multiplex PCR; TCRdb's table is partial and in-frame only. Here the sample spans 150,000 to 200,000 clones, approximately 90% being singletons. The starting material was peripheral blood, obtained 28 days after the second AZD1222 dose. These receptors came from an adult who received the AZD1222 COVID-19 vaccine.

The DNA of the CDR3 is TGTGCCAGCAGTTTCTACGGGACAGGGGCTGAAAAACTGTTTTTT. Its protein product is CASSFYGTGAEKLFF. The chain is built from TRBV27 and TRBJ1-4, with 10 bases matching TRBD1. After removal of 3 bases from V and 7 bases from J, the junction contained 5 bases not matched to a gene. From germline, CDR1 is MNHEY and CDR2 SMNVEV (reference sequence). The CDR3 extends over 15 amino acids.

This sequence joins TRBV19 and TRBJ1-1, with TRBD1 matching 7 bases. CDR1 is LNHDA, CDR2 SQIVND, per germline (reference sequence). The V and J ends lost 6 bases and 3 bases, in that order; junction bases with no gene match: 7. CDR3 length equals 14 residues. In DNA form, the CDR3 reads TGTGCCAGTAGCTCGGGACAGCTCCACACTGAAGCTTTCTTT. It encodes CASSSGQLHTEAFF.

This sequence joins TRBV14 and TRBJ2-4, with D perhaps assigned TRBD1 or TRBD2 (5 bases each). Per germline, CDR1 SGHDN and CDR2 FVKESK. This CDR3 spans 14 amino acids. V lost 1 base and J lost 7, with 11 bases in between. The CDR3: CASSQGGVRNIQYF. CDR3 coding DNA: TGTGCCAGCAGCCAAGGAGGGGTCAGGAACATTCAGTACTTC. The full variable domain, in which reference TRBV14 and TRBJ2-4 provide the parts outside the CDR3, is EAGVTQFPSHSVIEKGQTVTLRCDPISGHDNLYWYRRVMGKEIKFLLHFVKESKQDESGMPNNRFLAERTGGTYSTLKVQPAELEDSGVYFCASSQGGVRNIQYFGAGTRLSVL.

CDR3 nucleotides: TGTGCCAGCAGTTCCCAACGCCCGGCGGACACTGAAGCTTTCTTT. Its protein product is CASSSQRPADTEAFF. The genes are TRBV6-5 and TRBJ1-1, with D unclear. CDR1 and CDR2 from the germline V gene are MNHEY and SVGAGI. V was shortened by 4 bases and J by 3 bases, with 15 bases between the two germline ends. This CDR3 comprises 15 residues.

In nucleotides, the CDR3 is TGTGCCAGCAGGGCCACTAGCGGGCCGGCGGACACCATATATTTT. Protein sequence: CASRATSGPADTIYF. The chain recombines TRBV6-5 with TRBJ1-3; D ambiguous. Trimming cost V 6 bases and J 8 bases, with 20 bases left between them. The CDR3 has 15 amino acids. Germline loops: CDR1 MNHEY, CDR2 SVGAGI.

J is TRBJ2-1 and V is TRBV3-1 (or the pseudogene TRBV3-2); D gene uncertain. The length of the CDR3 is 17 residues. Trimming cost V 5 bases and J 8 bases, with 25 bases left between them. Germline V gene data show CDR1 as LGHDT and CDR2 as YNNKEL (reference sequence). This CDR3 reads CASSARVIAGNGDEQFF. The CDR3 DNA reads TGTGCCAGCAGCGCCCGGGTGATAGCAGGAAATGGGGATGAGCAGTTCTTC.

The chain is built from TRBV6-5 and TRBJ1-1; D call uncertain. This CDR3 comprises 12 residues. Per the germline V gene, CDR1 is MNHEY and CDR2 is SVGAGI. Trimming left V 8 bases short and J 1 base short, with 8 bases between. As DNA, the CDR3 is TGTGCCAGCGGGCGGTCGAACACTGAAGCTTTCTTT. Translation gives CASGRSNTEAFF.

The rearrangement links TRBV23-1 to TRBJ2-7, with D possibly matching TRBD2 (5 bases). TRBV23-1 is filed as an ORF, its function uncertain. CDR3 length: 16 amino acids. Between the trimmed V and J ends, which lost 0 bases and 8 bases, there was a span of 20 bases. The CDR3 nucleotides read TGCGCCAGCAGTCAATCGAGGGCACACGTTCGAACGAAGCAGTACTTC. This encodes CASSQSRAHVRTKQYF.